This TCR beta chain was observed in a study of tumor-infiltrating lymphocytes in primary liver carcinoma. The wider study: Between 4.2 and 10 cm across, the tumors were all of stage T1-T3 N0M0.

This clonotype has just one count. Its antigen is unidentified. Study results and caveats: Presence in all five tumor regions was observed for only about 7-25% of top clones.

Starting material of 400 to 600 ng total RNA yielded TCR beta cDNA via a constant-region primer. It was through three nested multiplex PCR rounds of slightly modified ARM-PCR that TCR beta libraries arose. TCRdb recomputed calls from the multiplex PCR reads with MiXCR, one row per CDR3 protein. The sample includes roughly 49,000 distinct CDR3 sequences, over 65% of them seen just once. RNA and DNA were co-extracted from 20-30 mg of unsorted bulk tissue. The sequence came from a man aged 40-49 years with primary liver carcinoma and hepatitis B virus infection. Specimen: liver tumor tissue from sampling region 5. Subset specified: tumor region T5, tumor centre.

In nucleotides, the CDR3 is TGTGTCAACAGCTACGCGACAGGGGAGAAATTCTTC. Its translation is CVNSYATGEKFF. V gene TRBV11-2 combines with J gene TRBJ2-1; 8 nucleotides match TRBD1. The CDR3 has 12 residues. Germline V CDR1 and CDR2: SGHAT, FQNNGV.